A single sample is the source of the 27 T cell receptor beta chains below, sequenced in a study of shared clonotypes between healthy human individuals. Repertoires were generated with immunoSEQ multiplex PCR, while TCRdb's copy carries only in-frame clones and drops some. The data hold about 1,500,000 clones, with roughly 96% observed a single time. Specimen: naive CD4+ T cells sorted from blood. Subset described: CD45RA+ positively selected. The receptors were sampled from a man aged 30-40 years in good health.

At least ten counts were recorded for this clone. CDR3 amino acids: CASSGTSGRGEQYF. CDR3 sequence (DNA): TGCGCCAGCAGCGGGACTAGCGGGAGGGGCGAGCAGTACTTC. The rearrangement joins TRBV10-2 to TRBJ2-7, with 16 bases aligning to TRBD2. This CDR3 contains 14 residues. V lost 6 bases, J lost 6 bases, and 2 bases stayed unmatched. Looked up from germline, CDR1 is WSHSY and CDR2 is SAAADI.

The chain has TRBV7-9 and TRBJ1-4, with 8 bases lining up with TRBD1. The CDR3 has 14 amino acids. CDR1 is SEHNR and CDR2 is FQNEAQ in the germline V gene (reference sequence). Losses at the gene ends were 7 bases for V and 5 bases for J; bases not matched to a gene: 6. CDR3 region: CASTRRTGNEKLFF. The CDR3 coding sequence is TGTGCCAGCACGCGAAGGACAGGGAATGAAAAACTGTTTTTT.

This sequence joins TRBV7-2 and TRBJ1-1; 7 positions agree with TRBD1. This CDR3 is built from 14 residues. The V gene's germline CDR1 is SGHTA and CDR2 FQGNSA. The chain's CDR3 is CALFFRGPGTEAFF. The CDR3, as DNA: TGTGCGCTGTTCTTTAGGGGGCCGGGCACTGAAGCTTTCTTT.

J is TRBJ1-1 and V is TRBV5-1; 7 bases fit TRBD1. There are 15 residues in the CDR3. Germline values: CDR1 SGHRS, CDR2 YFSETQ. The V gene end was trimmed by 4 bases and the J gene end by 4 bases; junction bases not matched to a gene: 10. Here the CDR3 reads CASSKLTGLGTEAFF. The CDR3 nucleotides read TGCGCCAGCAGCAAGTTGACAGGGTTGGGCACTGAAGCTTTCTTT.

The V gene is TRBV5-4, the J gene TRBJ2-1; TRBD2 agrees at 11 bases. Germline trimming cut 4 bases from V and 4 bases from J; bases unmatched to any gene: 7. Germline V gene data show CDR1 as SGHNT and CDR2 as YYREEE (reference sequence). The CDR3 runs to 16 residues. The DNA of the CDR3 is TGTGCCAGCAGCACAGTAGCGGGAGGGACTTACAATGAGCAGTTCTTC. Protein product: CASSTVAGGTYNEQFF.

This rearrangement joins TRBV7-7 to TRBJ2-1, with D perhaps TRBD1 (6 bases). The CDR3 has 13 amino acids. Germline V CDR1 and CDR2: SSHAT, FNYEAQ (reference sequence). V shed 1 base and J shed 9 bases, with 10 bases lying between them. The CDR3 bases are TGTGCCAGCAGCTTAGGGGACATGTCTGAGCAGTTCTTC. Amino acids: CASSLGDMSEQFF. Variable domain in full (rest from reference TRBV7-7 and TRBJ2-1): GAGVSQSPRYKVTKRGQDVTLRCDPISSHATLYWYQQALGQGPEFLTYFNYEAQPDKSGLPSDRFSAERPEGSISTLTIQRTEQRDSAMYRCASSLGDMSEQFFGPGTRLTVL.

The V and J genes are TRBV11-3 and TRBJ2-7, with 9 nucleotides matching TRBD2. The junction had 10 bases not matched to a gene; V was cut back by 1 base and J by 0 bases. CDR3 length: 18 residues. CDR1 and CDR2 (germline): SGHNT, YENEEA. This CDR3 reads CASSLVSIAGGSSYEQYF. CDR3 sequence (DNA): TGTGCCAGCAGCTTAGTGTCGATTGCGGGAGGGAGCTCCTACGAGCAGTACTTC.

The J gene is TRBJ2-3, the V gene TRBV18, with D possibly matching TRBD1 (5 bases). The CDR3 covers 15 residues. From germline, CDR1 is KGHSH and CDR2 LQKENI. Trimming left V 3 bases short and J 4 bases short, with 14 bases between. Here the CDR3 reads CASSPTLGASDTQYF. CDR3 DNA sequence: TGTGCCAGCTCACCTACCCTAGGGGCATCAGATACGCAGTATTTT.

The rearrangement links TRBV29-1 to TRBJ2-7; tentatively, D is TRBD2 (5 bases). The length of the CDR3 is 11 residues. Germline values: CDR1 SQVTM, CDR2 ANQGSEA. With 8 bases removed from V and 3 bases from J, the gap between germline ends came to 11 bases. CDR3: CSTRTGYEQYF. The CDR3 DNA reads as TGCAGCACTAGGACCGGCTACGAGCAGTACTTC.

The gene calls are TRBV25-1 and TRBJ2-1, with TRBD1 identical over 8 bases. Germline V CDR1 and CDR2: MGHDK, SYGVNS. The CDR3 runs to 14 residues. V was clipped by 4 bases and J by 7 bases; unmatched bases: 6. The CDR3 sequence is CASSAPGQVNEQFF. The DNA of the CDR3 is TGTGCCAGCAGTGCTCCGGGACAGGTGAATGAGCAGTTCTTC.

J is TRBJ2-7 and V is TRBV7-2, with 11 positions matching TRBD1. V lost 1 base, J lost 4 bases, and 6 bases stayed unmatched. Germline assignment: CDR1 SGHTA and CDR2 FQGNSA. The length of the CDR3 is 16 residues. CDR3 bases: TGTGCCAGCAGCTTAGGTCACGGACAGGGGGCGTACGAGCAGTACTTC. Its protein product is CASSLGHGQGAYEQYF. Full variable domain (outside the CDR3, taken from reference TRBV7-2 and TRBJ2-7): GAGVSQSPSNKVTEKGKDVELRCDPISGHTALYWYRQSLGQGLEFLIYFQGNSAPDKSGLPSDRFSAERTGGSVSTLTIQRTQQEDSAVYLCASSLGHGQGAYEQYFGPGTRLTVT.

This chain uses TRBV19 with TRBJ1-2; tentatively, D is TRBD1 (6 bases). The germline V gene encodes CDR1 LNHDA and CDR2 SQIVND (reference sequence). This CDR3 region has 14 residues. V was clipped by 4 bases and J by 5 bases, with 14 bases between them. In DNA form, the CDR3 reads TGTGCCAGTAGTAGGGGGGCTGTGTGGTATGGCTACACCTTC. Its protein is CASSRGAVWYGYTF.

This rearrangement joins TRBV11-3 to TRBJ2-7; perhaps TRBD1 as D (6 bases). With 4 bases removed from V and 5 bases from J, the gap between germline ends came to 21 bases. The CDR3 runs to 16 residues. CDR1 is SGHNT and CDR2 is YENEEA in the germline V gene. The chain's CDR3 is CASSSGTTTAEDEQYF. Written as DNA, the CDR3 is TGTGCCAGCAGCTCGGGGACAACCACGGCGGAGGACGAGCAGTACTTC.

The chain uses TRBV18 and TRBJ2-3; TRBD2 aligns across 10 bases. Germline V lookup: CDR1 KGHSH, CDR2 LQKENI. V dropped 1 base and J dropped 6; count of bases not matched to a gene: 10. This CDR3 spans 17 amino acids. DNA of the CDR3: TGTGCCAGCTCACCACTAGAGCTAGCGGGAGTATCTGATACGCAGTATTTT. Translated, it gives CASSPLELAGVSDTQYF.

The chain uses TRBV18 and TRBJ1-3, with TRBD1 identical over 9 bases. The CDR3 loop spans 16 amino acids. Germline CDR1 KGHSH, CDR2 LQKENI. V was clipped by 3 bases and J by 3 bases; unmatched bases: 6. This CDR3 reads CASSPAGTGLGNTIYF. The CDR3 coding sequence is TGTGCCAGCTCACCCGCCGGGACAGGGCTTGGAAACACCATATATTTT.

This rearrangement joins TRBV10-3 to TRBJ2-1, with D possibly being TRBD1 or TRBD2 (5 bases each). V was pared by 10 bases and J by 8 bases, with 24 bases between. The CDR3 is 15 amino acids. Germline CDR1 ENHRY, CDR2 SYGVKD. In DNA form, the CDR3 reads TGTGCCACCAGGTGGCGAGGGGACCTAAGGGATGAGCAGTTCTTC. This codes for CATRWRGDLRDEQFF.

The chain carries TRBV28 and TRBJ1-5; unclear D gene. Trimming removed 4 bases from V and 5 bases from J, with 9 bases in between. Germline CDR1 and CDR2: MDHEN and SYDVKM. This CDR3 is 13 amino acids long. The CDR3 coding sequence is TGTGCCAGCAGTTCCCGCCGGGATCAGCCCCAGCATTTT. This sequence encodes CASSSRRDQPQHF.

The V gene is TRBV5-1, the J gene TRBJ2-3; D uncertain. CDR1 is SGHRS, CDR2 YFSETQ, per germline. CDR3 size: 13 residues. Trimming took 0 bases from V and 5 from J, leaving 7 bases between them. The CDR3 loop reads CASSLDLGDTQYF. CDR3 coding DNA: TGCGCCAGCAGCTTGGATTTGGGAGATACGCAGTATTTT.

This chain's CDR3 is CASSLSGDRGYTF. The CDR3 bases are TGTGCCAGCAGCTTAAGTGGGGACAGGGGCTACACCTTC. The chain links TRBV7-8 to TRBJ1-2, with 8 bases matching TRBD1. V lost 2 bases, J lost 8 bases, and 4 bases stayed unmatched. Germline CDR1 is SGHVS and CDR2 is FQNEAQ. The CDR3 sequence is 13 residues long.

The chain links TRBV5-4 to TRBJ2-1; D is possibly TRBD2 (6 bases). Germline V gene data show CDR1 as SGHNT and CDR2 as YYREEE (reference sequence). This CDR3 region has 14 residues. Trimming cost V 3 bases and J 3 bases, with 10 bases left between them. The CDR3 sequence: CASSSLADYNEQFF. The CDR3 bases are TGTGCCAGCAGCTCATTAGCGGACTACAATGAGCAGTTCTTC.

This clone showed up just a few times. This rearrangement joins TRBV10-2 to TRBJ2-7; D is perhaps TRBD2 (5 bases). Trimming took 4 bases from V and 2 from J, leaving 9 bases between them. The CDR3 consists of 13 residues. Germline values: CDR1 WSHSY, CDR2 SAAADI. Here the CDR3 reads CASSGESAYEQYF. The CDR3 nucleotides are TGCGCCAGCAGTGGGGAGTCAGCCTACGAGCAGTACTTC.

The rearrangement joins TRBV7-9 to TRBJ2-1, with D unresolved. CDR3 length: 17 amino acids. V shed 2 bases and J shed 7 bases, with 21 bases lying between them. Looked up from germline, CDR1 is SEHNR and CDR2 is FQNEAQ (reference sequence). The CDR3 loop is CASSLLGSGLPTNEQFF. CDR3 nucleotides: TGTGCCAGCAGCTTACTCGGGTCGGGTCTCCCCACTAATGAGCAGTTCTTC.

There are a few counts of this clone. The V and J genes are TRBV9 and TRBJ1-1; a weak D match, TRBD1 (6 bases). The germline CDR1 and CDR2 sequences are SGDLS and YYNGEE. Trimming shortened V by 2 bases and J by 5 bases, and 10 bases separated the two germline ends. The CDR3 covers 13 residues. The CDR3 DNA sequence: TGTGCCAGCAGCGTGGGGGGGCAAACTGAAGCTTTCTTT. Amino acid sequence: CASSVGGQTEAFF.

V is TRBV25-1 and J is TRBJ2-1; D possibly corresponds to TRBD2 (5 bases). The V and J ends lost 0 bases and 4 bases respectively, with 16 bases between them. The CDR3 is made up of 17 amino acids. The germline CDR1 and CDR2 sequences are MGHDK and SYGVNS. CDR3 DNA sequence: TGTGCCAGCAGTGAATACACCGGGATAAGTATATACAATGAGCAGTTCTTC. Its protein product is CASSEYTGISIYNEQFF.

The V and J genes are TRBV2 and TRBJ1-4; D remains unclear. The ends were cut back, 8 bases at V and 3 bases at J, with 7 bases in the middle. There are 12 residues in the CDR3. Per the germline V gene, CDR1 is SNHLY and CDR2 is FYNNEI. CDR3 coding DNA: TGTGCCAGCGGCCGGCCTAATGAAAAACTGTTTTTT. Translating gives CASGRPNEKLFF.

The chain has TRBV18 and TRBJ1-4, with a tentative D call TRBD1 (6 bases). The CDR3 runs 15 residues. Germline loops: CDR1 KGHSH, CDR2 LQKENI. The ends were cut back, 2 bases at V and 5 bases at J, with 12 bases in the middle. The CDR3 here is CASSPKSGENEKLFF. The CDR3 coding sequence is TGTGCCAGCTCACCAAAGTCAGGGGAGAATGAAAAACTGTTTTTT.

The chain couples TRBV5-4 to TRBJ2-2; weak D call: TRBD2 (5 bases). This CDR3 spans 14 amino acids. V lost 0 bases and J lost 5, with 8 bases in between. The germline gives CDR1 SGHNT, CDR2 YYREEE (reference sequence). The DNA of the CDR3 is TGTGCCAGCAGCTTGGCGGGAATTACCGGGGAGCTGTTTTTT. Translating gives CASSLAGITGELFF.